Below, 27 T cell receptor beta chains from the same sample are listed, as sequenced in a study of T cells in Graves' hyperthyroidism and ophthalmopathy (dated by TCRdb to 2018 to 2020). The protocol used for the library was multiplex PCR. Data came from an Illumina HiSeq 2000. The TCR beta CDR3 regions were amplified from the RNA transcripts. A first-round RT-PCR of the TCR CDR3 used the HTBI primer set with the Qiagen OneStep RT-PCR kit. In-frame beta chains were kept once TCRdb had trimmed the public reads at Q25 with fastp and called clones with MiXCR. Merged by CDR3 protein, the rows form single entries marked with the most common genes and DNA. Here the sample has 300,000 to 400,000 distinct CDR3 sequences; roughly 13% occur a single time. The biggest ten clones account for roughly 11% of the sample. Sequencing was carried out using blood. These receptors were obtained from a woman aged 60-70 years with Graves' hyperthyroidism.

In this sample, this clonotype turned up many times. This chain joins TRBV7-3 and TRBJ2-1, with 8 positions matching TRBD2. The CDR3 is 16 amino acids. With 5 bases clipped from V and 0 bases from J, the junction kept 6 bases outside the gene matches. The germline gives CDR1 SGHTA, CDR2 FQGTGA. The CDR3 protein is CASSRSGTSSYNEQFF. The CDR3, as DNA: TGTGCCAGCAGCCGATCCGGGACTAGCTCCTACAATGAGCAGTTCTTC. The variable domain in full, with the rest retrieved from reference TRBV7-3 and TRBJ2-1, is GAGVSQTPSNKVTEKGKYVELRCDPISGHTALYWYRQSLGQGPEFLIYFQGTGAADDSGLPNDRFFAVRPEGSVSTLKIQRTERGDSAVYLCASSRSGTSSYNEQFFGPGTRLTVL.

J is TRBJ2-3 and V is TRBV20-1; either TRBD1 or TRBD2 may supply D (5 bases each). This CDR3 has 12 residues. The V and J ends lost 4 bases and 8 bases respectively, with 13 bases between them. Germline values: CDR1 DFQATT, CDR2 SNEGSKA (reference sequence). The CDR3 sequence: CSAKDGTATQYF. The CDR3 DNA is TGCAGTGCTAAGGACGGGACGGCTACGCAGTATTTT.

This sequence joins TRBV2 and TRBJ1-1; 7 bases are a match to TRBD1. The germline CDR1 and CDR2 sequences are SNHLY and FYNNEI. Trimming at V came to 1 base and at J to 8 bases, leaving 7 bases not matched to a gene. The length of the CDR3 is 14 residues. In DNA, the CDR3 is TGTGCCAGCAGTGAAGTCTTGGACAGGTCCGAAGCTTTCTTT. Amino acid sequence: CASSEVLDRSEAFF.

At least ten counts were recorded for this clonotype. This chain links TRBV7-2 with TRBJ2-7; 9 positions match TRBD2. The CDR3 runs 14 residues. The J segment lost 4 bases and the V segment lost 3 bases, leaving 4 bases of the junction unmatched. The germline CDR1 and CDR2 sequences are SGHTA and FQGNSA. The CDR3 coding sequence is TGTGCCAGCAGCTTCGGCGGGAGGGGGTACGAGCAGTACTTC. It specifies CASSFGGRGYEQYF.

The rearrangement joins TRBV20-1 to TRBJ2-7; D may be TRBD1 (6 bases). This CDR3 region has 13 residues. The V and J ends lost 3 bases and 2 bases respectively, with 11 bases between them. Per the germline V gene, CDR1 is DFQATT and CDR2 is SNEGSKA (reference sequence). The CDR3 bases are TGCAGTGCTAGGCAGGGGCTTCCCTACGAGCAGTACTTC. It encodes CSARQGLPYEQYF.

In this sample, this clonotype turned up many times. V gene TRBV18 combines with J gene TRBJ2-2; D could derive from TRBD1 or TRBD2 (5 bases each). The ends were cut back, 3 bases at V and 5 bases at J, with 7 bases in the middle. The CDR3 sequence is 13 residues long. Germline V gives CDR1 KGHSH, CDR2 LQKENI. The CDR3 DNA follows: TGTGCCAGCTCACCGGGACCGACCGGGGAGCTGTTTTTT. Residues: CASSPGPTGELFF. The complete variable domain, with remaining parts taken from reference TRBV18 and TRBJ2-2, reads NAGVMQNPRHLVRRRGQEARLRCSPMKGHSHVYWYRQLPEEGLKFMVYLQKENIIDESGMPKERFSAEFPKEGPSILRIQQVVRGDSAAYFCASSPGPTGELFFGEGSRLTVL.

At least ten counts were recorded for this clonotype. The chain recombines TRBV5-1 with TRBJ2-7; D is unclear. Germline V gene data show CDR1 as SGHRS and CDR2 as YFSETQ. The CDR3 length is 15 residues. V lost 4 bases and J 5 bases, leaving 19 bases between the germline ends. CDR3 protein: CASSRSTGDLDEQYF. The CDR3 DNA is TGCGCCAGCAGCCGGAGTACCGGAGACCTTGACGAGCAGTACTTC.

This clonotype was observed many times. The V gene is TRBV6-1, the J gene TRBJ2-5; 15 bases are shared with TRBD2. The CDR3 totals 18 residues. J was trimmed by 0 bases and V by 5 bases; bases with no gene match: 7. Germline V gene sequence: CDR1 MNHNS, CDR2 SASEGT. The CDR3 sequence: CASSTGTSGRSYQETQYF. DNA of the CDR3: TGTGCCAGCAGTACCGGGACTAGCGGGAGGTCGTACCAAGAGACCCAGTACTTC.

The rearrangement links TRBV19 to TRBJ1-5; D is unclear. This CDR3 region has 14 residues. Trimming removed 3 bases from V and 5 bases from J, with 11 bases in between. Germline V CDR1 and CDR2: LNHDA, SQIVND (reference sequence). The CDR3 nucleotides read TGTGCCAGTAGTATCGGTGGAGAATATCAGCCCCAGCATTTT. Translated: CASSIGGEYQPQHF. Drawing the rest from reference TRBV19 and TRBJ1-5, the complete variable domain is DGGITQSPKYLFRKEGQNVTLSCEQNLNHDAMYWYRQDPGQGLRLIYYSQIVNDFQKGDIAEGYSVSREKKESFPLTVTSAQKNPTAFYLCASSIGGEYQPQHFGDGTRLSIL.

Many counts were recorded for this clonotype. The V and J genes are TRBV30 and TRBJ2-1, with 11 bases identical to TRBD2. The J segment lost 6 bases and the V segment lost 2 bases, leaving 3 bases of the junction unmatched. The CDR3 consists of 14 residues. Germline CDR1 reads GTSNPN; CDR2 reads SVGIG (reference sequence). Written as DNA, the CDR3 is TGTGCCTGGAGTTTCGGACTAGCGGGCAATGAGCAGTTCTTC. Amino acid sequence: CAWSFGLAGNEQFF.

This clonotype was found many times. This sequence joins TRBV7-2 and TRBJ1-2; D may be TRBD1 (5 bases). V lost 7 bases and J 4 bases, leaving 16 bases between the germline ends. From germline, CDR1 is SGHTA and CDR2 FQGNSA. The CDR3 is 14 residues long. The CDR3, as DNA: TGTGCCAGCACCCAAGGGCAGGGTGGCTATGGCTACACCTTC. Its protein product is CASTQGQGGYGYTF.

The chain carries TRBV10-2 and TRBJ1-3; D is perhaps TRBD1 (6 bases). V lost 6 bases and J 5 bases, leaving 17 bases between the germline ends. This CDR3 contains 15 residues. Germline V lookup: CDR1 WSHSY, CDR2 SAAADI. CDR3 sequence: CASSEVAGARNTIYF. The CDR3 DNA follows: TGCGCCAGCAGCGAGGTGGCAGGGGCGCGAAACACCATATATTTT.

With respect to this clonotype: It may be a read error: a sequence one base away is much more abundant. The rearrangement joins TRBV7-8 to TRBJ1-1; the D is unclear. The germline V and J ends were trimmed by 3 bases and 1 base, with 18 bases remaining between them. CDR1 SGHVS and CDR2 FQNEAQ come from the germline V gene. CDR3 length: 17 amino acids. The CDR3 DNA reads TGTGCCAGCAGCTTTAGCCAGGACGGACTTCCGAACACTGAAGCTTTCTTT. Its translation is CASSFSQDGLPNTEAFF.

This clonotype was detected ten times or more. CDR3 protein: CSVDSGRAFLYNEQFF. The CDR3 DNA reads TGCAGCGTAGATAGCGGGAGGGCCTTTTTGTACAATGAGCAGTTCTTC. The chain uses TRBV29-1 and TRBJ2-1, with 11 bases aligning to TRBD2. Germline V gives CDR1 SQVTM, CDR2 ANQGSEA. The CDR3 runs to 16 residues. J gave up 4 bases and V 6 bases, and 11 bases lay outside the gene matches.

Here the CDR3 reads CASSWMTGANEQYF. The CDR3 DNA sequence: TGCGCCAGCAGCTGGATGACAGGGGCCAACGAGCAGTACTTC. The gene calls are TRBV5-1 and TRBJ2-7; the match to TRBD1 covers 8 bases. The length of the CDR3 is 14 residues. The V segment lost 3 bases and the J segment 5 bases; nucleotides outside the gene matches: 7. Germline V gene lookup returns CDR1 SGHRS and CDR2 YFSETQ.

This clonotype occurred many times. The rearrangement uses TRBV6-2 or TRBV6-3 and TRBJ1-1; D may be TRBD1 (5 bases). The CDR3 runs 12 residues. CDR1 is MNHEY and CDR2 is SVGEGT in the germline V gene. V lost 2 bases and J lost 7, with 8 bases in between. The CDR3 here is CASSYRGVEAFF. CDR3 sequence (DNA): TGTGCCAGCAGTTACAGGGGCGTTGAAGCTTTCTTT.

This clonotype was seen ten or more times. The chain couples TRBV28 to TRBJ2-7; 11 nucleotides match TRBD2. CDR1 and CDR2 from the germline V gene are MDHEN and SYDVKM. This CDR3 region has 16 residues. With V trimmed by 1 base and J by 5 bases, 7 bases remained unmatched. For the CDR3, the DNA is TGTGCCAGCAGTTTATCCCATAGCGGGAGGGCCCACGAGCAGTACTTC. Translating gives CASSLSHSGRAHEQYF.

This clonotype was counted between two and nine times. The V and J genes are TRBV27 and TRBJ2-3; tentatively, D is TRBD2 (6 bases). Trimming cost V 3 bases and J 6 bases, with 16 bases left between them. The CDR3 covers 15 residues. In germline, CDR1 is MNHEY, CDR2 SMNVEV (reference sequence). In DNA form, the CDR3 reads TGTGCCAGCAGTTTTTGGGGTCGCGGGATGGATACGCAGTATTTT. Translated, it gives CASSFWGRGMDTQYF.

There are a few counts of this clonotype. This chain uses TRBV5-1 with TRBJ2-2, with TRBD1 matching over 7 bases. The CDR3 sequence is 15 residues long. From germline, CDR1 is SGHRS and CDR2 YFSETQ. With V trimmed by 3 bases and J by 4 bases, 6 bases remained unmatched. The CDR3 region is CASSSSQGSTGELFF. CDR3 nucleotides: TGCGCCAGCAGCTCATCACAGGGGTCCACCGGGGAGCTGTTTTTT.

This clonotype was seen many times. The chain carries TRBV6-1 and TRBJ1-2; TRBD1 agrees at 8 bases. The germline CDR1 and CDR2 sequences are MNHNS and SASEGT. This CDR3 spans 16 amino acids. Unmatched junction bases numbered 8, after V lost 4 bases and J lost 1 base. The CDR3 sequence: CASSADRGVFNYGYTF. The CDR3 DNA is TGTGCCAGCAGTGCCGACAGGGGTGTTTTTAACTATGGCTACACCTTC.

This clonotype was seen only a few times. The J gene is TRBJ2-7, the V gene TRBV5-1; 7 nucleotides line up with TRBD1. The CDR3 is made up of 14 amino acids. The ends lost 0 bases at V and 5 bases at J; junction bases unmatched: 5. Germline loops: CDR1 SGHRS, CDR2 YFSETQ. The CDR3 nucleotides are TGCGCCAGCAGCTTGGCCCAGGGGGTCCACGAGCAGTACTTC. Its translation: CASSLAQGVHEQYF.

This clonotype was found many times. This chain uses TRBV5-1 with TRBJ2-1; D remains unclear. Trimming took 2 bases from V and 2 from J, leaving 14 bases between them. Germline CDR1 reads SGHRS; CDR2 reads YFSETQ. There are 16 residues in the CDR3. The CDR3 spells CASSFLRGLAYNEQFF. In DNA, the CDR3 is TGCGCCAGCAGCTTCCTAAGAGGTCTAGCCTACAATGAGCAGTTCTTC. Supplemented by reference TRBV5-1 and TRBJ2-1, the full variable domain reads KAGVTQTPRYLIKTRGQQVTLSCSPISGHRSVSWYQQTPGQGLQFLFEYFSETQRNKGNFPGRFSGRQFSNSRSEMNVSTLELGDSALYLCASSFLRGLAYNEQFFGPGTRLTVL.

This clonotype was seen at least ten times. The chain recombines TRBV30 with TRBJ1-5; D is unclear. The CDR3 is made up of 13 amino acids. CDR1 is GTSNPN, CDR2 SVGIG, per germline (reference sequence). Trimming pared 0 bases from V and 2 bases from J, leaving 5 bases between. The CDR3 bases are TGTGCCTGGAGTGTTGACCGCAATCAGCCCCAGCATTTT. It is translated as CAWSVDRNQPQHF.

The gene calls are TRBV2 and TRBJ2-5; TRBD2 matches 10 bases. Losses at the gene ends were 7 bases for V and 5 bases for J; bases not matched to a gene: 1. This CDR3 is built from 12 residues. Germline assignment: CDR1 SNHLY and CDR2 FYNNEI. The DNA for the CDR3 is TGTGCCAGCAAAGCGGGAGGGGAGACCCAGTACTTC. This codes for CASKAGGETQYF.

This clonotype has at least ten counts. This chain links TRBV27 with TRBJ2-7; no firm D call. Germline V gives CDR1 MNHEY, CDR2 SMNVEV (reference sequence). The CDR3 has 13 residues. V dropped 3 bases and J dropped 2 bases, with 8 bases sitting between them. This chain's CDR3 is CASSFVGPYEQYF. The CDR3 DNA reads as TGTGCCAGCAGTTTCGTGGGTCCCTACGAGCAGTACTTC.

This clonotype has ten or more counts. The chain joins TRBV7-8 to TRBJ1-5; 8 nucleotides align to TRBD1. The trim removed 6 bases at V and 0 bases at J, leaving 7 bases unmatched. The CDR3 loop spans 16 amino acids. Germline V lookup: CDR1 SGHVS, CDR2 FQNEAQ. CDR3 in amino acids: CASSYGTGYSNQPQHF. CDR3 sequence (DNA): TGTGCCAGCAGTTACGGGACAGGCTATAGCAATCAGCCCCAGCATTTT.

The chain carries TRBV12-3 or TRBV12-4 and TRBJ2-2; 7 nucleotides line up with TRBD1. V gave up 2 bases and J gave up 5 bases; unmatched junction bases: 8. The CDR3 sequence is 16 residues long. In DNA, the CDR3 is TGTGCCAGCAGTTTATATCTAGGGGGCGAAACCGGGGAGCTGTTTTTT. It is translated as CASSLYLGGETGELFF.